This paragraph reports one TCR beta chain. This clone's antigen is unknown. Base qualities were left out, and no much larger clone turns up one base away. The source of the sample is a study of T cell responses to AZD1222 COVID-19 vaccine (dated by TCRdb to the early 2020s). For context, the study as a whole: TCR sequencing was performed for roughly 250 trial participants, of whom roughly 200 were given two doses of AZD1222 and around 26 were given two doses of MenACWY control vaccine. Trial participants were enrolled into age subgroups of 18-55, 56-69 and 70-plus years, which contained about 150, 27 and 61 TCR-sequenced participants, respectively.

The intended sense of this specimen's time point label: baseline before first vaccination. Explained via the paper, the treatment or condition label denotes: meningococcal conjugate vaccine given as trial control. The vaccinee samples were drawn from two UK trials, COV001 and COV002, one of which was a single-blind randomized controlled phase 2/3 trial testing AZD1222 (ChAdOx1 nCoV-19) in healthy adults. Trial participant PBMC samples were collected at day 0 and day 28 after the second dose for TCRbeta chain sequencing. The CDR3 regions of human TCRbeta chains were subjected to immunosequencing. From the authors' description of their analysis: TCRs in the repertoires were matched against a reference library of SARS-CoV-2-specific TCRs that had been generated with the MIRA antigen-specificity platform. Breadth was defined as the fraction of unique TCRs that were SARS-CoV-2-associated, and depth was defined as the fraction of total T cells that were SARS-CoV-2-associated. Using the MIRA data, every spike-specific TCR was mapped to the spike region that the TCR reacted to and assigned to either a CD4 or a CD8 class. Log10-transformed breadth and depth values were compared by one-way ANOVA with Sidak's multiple comparisons tests. TCRdb stores this immuneACCESS table with in-frame sequences only. Part of the clones is absent; in the studies checked, under half of the shortfall reflects unresolved V genes, and no reason is known for the rest. The V and J calls and clone size come from that table; D and trimming were worked out from the DNA. This sample comprises 70,000 to 95,000 clones, around nine tenths of them detected only once. The ten largest account for more than 4.5% of the sample.

The CDR3 numbers 14 residues from cysteine through phenylalanine. Kept here is only the CDR3 DNA, which spans 42 bases and is read in frame from base 1. Reading the germline V gene gives CDR1 SGDLS and CDR2 YYNGEE. Germline trimming amounts to 3 bases on V and 6 bases on J, with 6 as the count of junction bases outside the gene matches. On the study overall, not on this receptor specifically: No day 14 peak-response samples were available, so repertoires were characterized only after the peak T cell response. In the small 56-69-year group, the increase in depth fell short of significance, most likely because of low power. Most participants were white British and females outnumbered males, and the authors suggested that clonal diversity may have been underestimated. Conclusions about previously exposed vaccinees were limited because only 5 or 6 AZD1222 recipients were SARS-CoV-2 seropositive at baseline. The vaccine-associated CD4 TCRs covered the entire spike protein, and the dominant responses fell in regions 160-218 and 743-854. A significant rise in spike-specific TCR breadth and depth was observed after two AZD1222 doses relative to day 0 and relative to MenACWY recipients. Nearly half of unique spike-specific TCRs reportedly recognized epitopes outside regions mutated in the B.1.351 and B.1.1.7 variants.

This chain is built from TRBV9 and TRBJ2-1; 7 junctional bases match TRBD2. Sequencing was performed on peripheral blood, taken on day 0 of MenACWY control vaccination. This sequence was found in an adult in good health. The CDR3 reads as follows: CASSGQLASNEQFF. The nucleotide sequence is given as TGTGCCAGCAGCGGTCAACTAGCGAGCAATGAGCAGTTCTTC.